These 17 T cell receptor beta chains share one sample of origin, sequenced in a study of T cell changes during pregnancy in multiple sclerosis. Produced via immunoSEQ multiplex PCR; TCRdb's table is partial and in-frame only. This sample yields about 80,000 clones, of which 85% to 95% are seen a single time; 2% to 3% belongs to the top ten. The sample in question was peripheral blood, obtained after pregnancy. The receptors derive from a female donor in good health, enrolled as a control in a pregnancy study.

J is TRBJ1-3 and V is TRBV10-3, with a possible D match to TRBD1 (6 bases). Between the trimmed V and J ends, which lost 4 bases and 2 bases, there was a span of 21 bases. This CDR3 contains 18 residues. CDR1 is ENHRY and CDR2 is SYGVKD in the germline V gene. The chain's CDR3 is CAISVLGGRRKTGNTIYF. The CDR3 nucleotides read TGTGCCATCAGTGTTTTGGGGGGGCGCAGAAAAACTGGAAACACCATATATTTT.

This clone was detected only once. V usage is TRBV27 and J usage is TRBJ2-1, with 7 bases identical to TRBD2. The CDR3 is 15 residues long. Germline V gene lookup returns CDR1 MNHEY and CDR2 SMNVEV (reference sequence). V shed 4 bases and J 2 bases; nucleotides not matched to a gene: 5. This CDR3 reads CASSYRAGAYNEQFF. CDR3 coding DNA: TGTGCCAGCAGTTACCGGGCGGGAGCCTACAATGAGCAGTTCTTC.

The chain has TRBV13 and TRBJ2-7, with TRBD1 matching 9 bases. Germline CDR1 is PRHDT and CDR2 is FYEKMQ (reference sequence). V lost 3 bases, J lost 3 bases, and 3 bases stayed unmatched. This CDR3 spans 14 amino acids. CDR3 nucleotide sequence: TGTGCCAGCAGCTTGCAGGGACAGGGCTACGAGCAGTACTTC. It codes for CASSLQGQGYEQYF. Full variable domain (outside the CDR3, taken from reference TRBV13 and TRBJ2-7): AAGVIQSPRHLIKEKRETATLKCYPIPRHDTVYWYQQGPGQDPQFLISFYEKMQSDKGSIPDRFSAQQFSDYHSELNMSSLELGDSALYFCASSLQGQGYEQYFGPGTRLTVT.

J is TRBJ2-5 and V is TRBV6-1, with D tentatively TRBD2 (6 bases). V shed 6 bases and J shed 4 bases, with 15 bases lying between them. CDR1 MNHNS and CDR2 SASEGT come from the germline V gene. This CDR3 has 14 amino acids. CDR3 coding DNA: TGTGCCAGCAGCCCGGGACTCGGGCGAGAGACCCAGTACTTC. It specifies CASSPGLGRETQYF.

This chain joins TRBV5-1 and TRBJ1-5, with TRBD1 as a possible D gene (5 bases). V lost 0 bases and J 4 bases, leaving 11 bases between the germline ends. From germline, CDR1 is SGHRS and CDR2 YFSETQ. This CDR3 spans 15 amino acids. The CDR3 DNA reads as TGCGCCAGCAGCTTGGAGGGGATGTCGAATCAGCCCCAGCATTTT. Its protein product is CASSLEGMSNQPQHF.

The chain links TRBV6-5 to TRBJ2-2; D is perhaps TRBD2 (6 bases). Per germline, CDR1 MNHEY and CDR2 SVGAGI. The V end lost 10 bases, the J end lost 4 bases, and 16 bases lay between the germline ends. This CDR3 region has 14 residues. CDR3: CATSRGFGTGELFF. CDR3 coding DNA: TGTGCCACCTCTCGGGGGTTTGGCACCGGGGAGCTGTTTTTT.

V and J are TRBV6-7 and TRBJ2-1; TRBD2 aligns across 9 bases. TRBV6-7 is an ORF, and what it does is uncertain. J lost 2 bases, V lost 6 bases, and 8 bases had no gene match. The CDR3 runs 16 residues. CDR3 protein: CASRSKAGGPYNEQFF. CDR3 DNA sequence: TGTGCCAGCAGGTCTAAAGCGGGAGGCCCCTACAATGAGCAGTTCTTC.

The V and J genes are TRBV9 and TRBJ1-2; 10 bases map to TRBD1. From germline, CDR1 is SGDLS and CDR2 YYNGEE. The CDR3 consists of 14 residues. With V trimmed by 0 bases and J by 8 bases, 4 bases remained unmatched. CDR3 in amino acids: CASSVDDRGLGYTF. CDR3 nucleotide sequence: TGTGCCAGCAGCGTAGACGACAGGGGGCTCGGCTACACCTTC.

The chain recombines TRBV6-4 with TRBJ2-7; a possible D gene is TRBD2 (5 bases). V was shortened by 0 bases and J by 2 bases, with 17 bases between the two germline ends. The germline gives CDR1 MRHNA, CDR2 SNTAGT. This CDR3 has 17 residues. CDR3 in amino acids: CASSDSKLLEDAYEQYF. CDR3 in DNA: TGTGCCAGCAGTGACTCGAAGCTACTAGAGGACGCCTACGAGCAGTACTTC.

V is TRBV6-6 and J is TRBJ1-5, with 7 bases identical to TRBD1. With 7 bases clipped from V and 1 base from J, the junction kept 7 bases outside the gene matches. The germline CDR1 and CDR2 sequences are MNHNY and SVGAGI (reference sequence). The CDR3 runs to 15 residues. The CDR3 loop reads CASTIGGGSNQPQHF. The CDR3 coding sequence is TGTGCCAGCACTATAGGGGGCGGGAGCAATCAGCCCCAGCATTTT.

The chain employs TRBV18 and TRBJ1-5; the D gene is possibly TRBD1 (5 bases). Germline V gene data show CDR1 as KGHSH and CDR2 as LQKENI. Trimming pared 6 bases from V and 6 bases from J, leaving 12 bases between. CDR3 length: 13 amino acids. Written as DNA, the CDR3 is TGTGCCAGCTCGCAGGGTCGGAGTCAGCCCCAGCATTTT. Protein product: CASSQGRSQPQHF. The full variable domain, completed using reference TRBV18 and TRBJ1-5, is NAGVMQNPRHLVRRRGQEARLRCSPMKGHSHVYWYRQLPEEGLKFMVYLQKENIIDESGMPKERFSAEFPKEGPSILRIQQVVRGDSAAYFCASSQGRSQPQHFGDGTRLSIL.

The chain couples TRBV19 to TRBJ1-1; tentatively, D is TRBD1 (5 bases). The germline gives CDR1 LNHDA, CDR2 SQIVND (reference sequence). Trimming shortened V by 7 bases and J by 6 bases, and 15 bases separated the two germline ends. The CDR3 totals 13 residues. This chain's CDR3 is CASKSRVRAEAFF. In DNA, the CDR3 is TGTGCCAGTAAGTCCAGGGTAAGGGCTGAAGCTTTCTTT.

The chain couples TRBV14 to TRBJ2-5; tentatively, D is TRBD2 (6 bases). Germline V gives CDR1 SGHDN, CDR2 FVKESK. The CDR3 spans 16 residues. Trimming took 2 bases from V and 2 from J, leaving 15 bases between them. CDR3 DNA sequence: TGTGCCAGCAGCCAATTGGGGGGACGGTCACAAGAGACCCAGTACTTC. Translating it yields CASSQLGGRSQETQYF.

The rearrangement joins TRBV6-5 to TRBJ1-2, with D unresolved. Per the germline V gene, CDR1 is MNHEY and CDR2 is SVGAGI. Trimming shortened V by 0 bases and J by 3 bases, and 14 bases separated the two germline ends. This CDR3 is built from 16 residues. The CDR3 DNA is TGTGCCAGCAGTTACTCGACGGCGGGCACCCACTATGGCTACACCTTC. Protein sequence: CASSYSTAGTHYGYTF.

J is TRBJ2-2 and V is TRBV7-8, with TRBD2 identical over 7 bases. CDR3 length equals 17 residues. After removal of 2 bases from V and 2 bases from J, the junction contained 8 bases not matched to a gene. Germline V gene sequence: CDR1 SGHVS, CDR2 FQNEAQ. The CDR3 protein is CASSLSSGRPNTGELFF. CDR3 DNA: TGTGCCAGCAGCTTATCTAGCGGACGCCCTAACACCGGGGAGCTGTTTTTT.

The chain couples TRBV2 to TRBJ1-3; D is unresolved. This CDR3 is built from 13 residues. Per the germline V gene, CDR1 is SNHLY and CDR2 is FYNNEI. Trimming cost V 2 bases and J 3 bases, with 5 bases left between them. The CDR3 bases are TGTGCCAGCAGTGAACAGTATGGAAACACCATATATTTT. It encodes CASSEQYGNTIYF. Drawing the rest from reference TRBV2 and TRBJ1-3, the complete variable domain is EPEVTQTPSHQVTQMGQEVILRCVPISNHLYFYWYRQILGQKVEFLVSFYNNEISEKSEIFDDQFSVERPDGSNFTLKIRSTKLEDSAMYFCASSEQYGNTIYFGEGSWLTVV.

The chain recombines TRBV7-8 with TRBJ1-1; TRBD1 matches 7 bases. The trim removed 4 bases at V and 1 base at J, leaving 6 bases unmatched. Germline lookup yields CDR1 SGHVS and CDR2 FQNEAQ. The CDR3 contains 15 residues. The chain's CDR3 is CASSSTGAGNTEAFF. The CDR3 DNA is TGTGCCAGCAGCTCCACAGGGGCCGGGAACACTGAAGCTTTCTTT.